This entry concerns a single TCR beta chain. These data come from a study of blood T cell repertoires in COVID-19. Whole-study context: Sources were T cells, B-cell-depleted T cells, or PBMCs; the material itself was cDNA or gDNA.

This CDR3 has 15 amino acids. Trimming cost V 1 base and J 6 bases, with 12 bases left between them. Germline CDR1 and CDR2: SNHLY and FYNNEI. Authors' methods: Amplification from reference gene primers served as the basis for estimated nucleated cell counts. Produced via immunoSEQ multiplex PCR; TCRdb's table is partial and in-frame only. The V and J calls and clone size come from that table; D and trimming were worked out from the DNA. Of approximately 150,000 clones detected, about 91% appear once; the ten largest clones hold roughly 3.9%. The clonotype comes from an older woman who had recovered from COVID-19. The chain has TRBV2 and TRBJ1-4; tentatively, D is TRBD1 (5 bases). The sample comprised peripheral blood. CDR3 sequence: CASSEEGSDYEKLFF. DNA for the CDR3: TGTGCCAGCAGTGAAGAGGGGTCGGATTATGAAAAACTGTTTTTT.